This T cell receptor beta chain was obtained from a study of blood T cells in healthy people across ages. As for the study in general: Template switching caught about one barcoded beta molecule for each two T cells.

About 10 milliliters of peripheral blood were drawn from each donor. A second PCR of roughly 7 to 11 cycles used a sample-barcoded 5' primer and a J-beta primer mix. Carrying 12 random nucleotides, a template-switch adaptor labeled each individual cDNA molecule. CDR3-containing paired-end reads numbered at least 2.5 million in each sample. TCRdb fed the 5' RACE reads into MiXCR, producing one record per CDR3 protein. The sample lists about 1.6 million distinct CDR3 sequences; around 35% were seen once. CDR1 is MNHNS and CDR2 is SASEGT in the germline V gene. CDR3 length: 14 amino acids. The V end lost 11 bases, the J end lost 5 bases, and 18 bases lay between the germline ends.

The chain uses TRBV6-1 and TRBJ2-2, with D possibly matching TRBD1 (6 bases). Sequencing used blood. This TCR was recovered from a woman in her thirties in good health. The CDR3 sequence: CACNRAAPTGELFF. CDR3 sequence (DNA): TGTGCCTGCAACAGGGCCGCTCCGACCGGGGAGCTGTTTTTT.